One and the same sample provided the 20 T cell receptor beta chains below, sequenced in a study of metastatic and nonmetastatic thyroid tumors. Each patient went into thyroid surgery without having received any treatment. Using MiXCR, TCRdb reanalyzed the PCR reads. This sample has roughly 5,100 clones; approximately 24% occur once, and the top ten carry 22%. Input material: tumor tissue. The source is a male donor with papillary thyroid cancer or a benign thyroid nodule (not recorded which). Some clones in this sample may be carry-over from other donors' samples.

Concerning this clone: An end of the junction does not agree with germline; a read error may underlie this. The chain recombines TRBV11-2 with TRBJ2-1; a possible D gene is TRBD1 (6 bases). There are 16 residues in the CDR3. CDR1 is SGHAT and CDR2 is FQNNGV in the germline V gene. CDR3 sequence reads: CASSLEGHISYNEQFF. CDR3 DNA: TGTGCCAGCAGCCTAGAGGGACACATCTCCTACAATGAGCAGTTCTTC.

The V call is TRBV9, the J call TRBJ2-3, with 8 nucleotides matching TRBD2. Germline lookup yields CDR1 SGDLS and CDR2 YYNGEE. V trimming: 3 bases; J trimming: 3 bases; junction bases outside the gene matches: 6. CDR3 length: 15 residues. As DNA, the CDR3 is TGTGCCAGCAGCGGGTCGACTAGCGTAACAGATACGCAGTATTTT. It yields the protein CASSGSTSVTDTQYF.

This clone has only a few counts. J is TRBJ1-4 and V is TRBV18; 8 nucleotides align to TRBD1. Germline-derived CDR1 and CDR2 are KGHSH and LQKENI. The CDR3 spans 15 residues. Trimming at V came to 1 base and at J to 5 bases, leaving 3 bases not matched to a gene. The DNA of the CDR3 is TGTGCCAGCTCACCACAAGGACAGGGAAATGAAAAACTGTTTTTT. Encoded protein: CASSPQGQGNEKLFF.

This clone showed up just a few times. The chain couples TRBV10-3 to TRBJ1-2; a possible D gene is TRBD1 (5 bases). CDR1 and CDR2 from the germline V gene are ENHRY and SYGVKD. Trimming stripped 6 bases from V and 6 bases from J, with 14 bases between. The CDR3 runs to 13 residues. The CDR3 bases are TGTGCCATCAGAGCTGAGCGGGACGATGGCTACACCTTC. Its translation: CAIRAERDDGYTF.

Details on this clone: Given a much more abundant clone one base away, this may be a read error. Other DNA sequences in the sample encode the same CDR3. The V call is TRBV15, the J call TRBJ2-1; no clear D gene. This CDR3 contains 14 residues. Trimming took 0 bases from V and 7 from J, leaving 10 bases between them. The germline CDR1 and CDR2 sequences are LNHNV and YYDKDF (reference sequence). CDR3 sequence: CATSREEGRNEQFF. In DNA, the CDR3 is TGTGCCACCAGCAGAGAGGAAGGGCGAAATGAGCAGTTCTTC.

At least ten counts were recorded for this clone. Other DNA sequences in the same sample also yield this CDR3. The chain joins TRBV20-1 to TRBJ2-2; 10 bases map to TRBD1. The germline V gene encodes CDR1 DFQATT and CDR2 SNEGSKA (reference sequence). The CDR3 is made up of 17 amino acids. Losses at the gene ends were 0 bases for V and 3 bases for J; bases not matched to a gene: 7. This CDR3 is CSARDTRQGAHTGELFF. CDR3 sequence (DNA): TGCAGTGCTAGAGATACCCGACAGGGGGCCCACACCGGGGAGCTGTTTTTT.

This clone was detected many times. The V and J genes are TRBV7-9 and TRBJ2-7; D is unresolved. Germline-derived CDR1 and CDR2 are SEHNR and FQNEAQ (reference sequence). The V gene lost 5 bases and the J gene lost 2 bases, with 4 bases spanning the gap. CDR3 length equals 11 residues. The CDR3, as DNA: TGTGCCAGCAGCGTCACCTACGAGCAGTACTTC. This sequence encodes CASSVTYEQYF.

This clone was seen a handful of times. V is TRBV6-1 and J is TRBJ1-5, with D possibly TRBD1 on 5 matching bases. CDR1 and CDR2 (germline): MNHNS, SASEGT. The V end was cut by 5 bases, the J end by 7 bases, with 18 bases between. CDR3 length equals 15 residues. The CDR3 bases are TGTGCCAGCAGTAAAAGCGGAGTAAGGGGACAGCCCCAGCATTTT. Encoded protein: CASSKSGVRGQPQHF.

With regard to this clone: Since a much larger clone is just one base distant, this may be a read error. The sample has other DNA sequences that encode this CDR3 too. The chain carries TRBV30 and TRBJ2-5; 14 nucleotides match TRBD2. Germline V lookup: CDR1 GTSNPN, CDR2 SVGIG (reference sequence). Trimming removed 1 base from V and 4 bases from J; junction bases left unmatched: 8. There are 17 residues in the CDR3. The chain's CDR3 is CAWSDPGLAGGLETQYF. In DNA, the CDR3 is TGTGCCTGGAGTGACCCTGGACTAGCGGGAGGATTAGAGACCCAGTACTTC.

V is TRBV6-4 and J is TRBJ1-1; D ambiguous. Germline V gene data show CDR1 as MRHNA and CDR2 as SNTAGT. Trimming shortened V by 3 bases and J by 5 bases, and 7 bases separated the two germline ends. CDR3 size: 12 residues. The chain's CDR3 is CASSDGLTEAFF. CDR3 sequence (DNA): TGTGCCAGCAGTGATGGACTGACTGAAGCTTTCTTT.

This clone was observed many times. The CDR3 reads CASSEYYDRDGNTIYF. CDR3 sequence (DNA): TGTGCCAGCAGTGAATATTATGACAGGGACGGAAACACCATATATTTT. The chain is built from TRBV6-1 and TRBJ1-3; 7 positions match TRBD1. This CDR3 is built from 16 residues. Germline CDR1 reads MNHNS; CDR2 reads SASEGT. V lost 2 bases, J lost 4 bases, and 8 bases stayed unmatched.

This clone has a handful of counts. The chain combines TRBV28 with TRBJ1-3, with unresolved D. The V end lost 7 bases, the J end lost 0 bases, and 7 bases lay between the germline ends. Germline CDR1 reads MDHEN; CDR2 reads SYDVKM. CDR3 length: 13 residues. CDR3 residues: CASKKDSGNTIYF. CDR3 in DNA: TGTGCCAGCAAAAAGGACTCTGGAAACACCATATATTTT.

Only a few counts were recorded for this clone. This may come from a read error, since a much larger clone is one base off. This chain connects TRBV7-3 to TRBJ1-4; D might be TRBD1 (6 bases). The CDR3 has 14 amino acids. CDR1 and CDR2 from the germline V gene are SGHTA and FQGTGA. V lost 1 base to trimming and J lost 8 bases, with 11 bases between them. Here the CDR3 DNA reads TGTGCCAGCAGCTTAAGACCTACAGGGGAAAAACTGTTTTTT. It specifies CASSLRPTGEKLFF.

The chain uses TRBV5-5 and TRBJ2-3; D possibly corresponds to TRBD2 (5 bases). The CDR3 spans 14 residues. V gave up 0 bases and J gave up 7 bases, with 12 bases separating them. Germline V gene lookup returns CDR1 SGHKS and CDR2 YYEKEE (reference sequence). DNA of the CDR3: TGTGCCAGCAGCTTGGGACTACCTTCATATACGCAGTATTTT. It yields the protein CASSLGLPSYTQYF. Full variable domain (rest looked up from reference TRBV5-5 and TRBJ2-3): DAGVTQSPTHLIKTRGQQVTLRCSPISGHKSVSWYQQVLGQGPQFIFQYYEKEERGRGNFPDRFSARQFPNYSSELNVNALLLGDSALYLCASSLGLPSYTQYFGPGTRLTVL.

This clone showed up many times. The rearrangement joins TRBV3-1 to TRBJ2-2; 7 positions match TRBD1. The ends lost 4 bases at V and 0 bases at J; junction bases unmatched: 2. The CDR3 covers 15 residues. Germline values: CDR1 LGHDT, CDR2 YNNKEL (reference sequence). The CDR3 sequence is CASSPGTANTGELFF. CDR3 DNA: TGTGCCAGCAGCCCGGGGACAGCGAACACCGGGGAGCTGTTTTTT.

The chain has TRBV28 and TRBJ1-1; TRBD1 might be the D (5 bases). The CDR3 consists of 13 residues. With 3 bases removed from V and 10 bases from J, the gap between germline ends came to 15 bases. The germline gives CDR1 MDHEN, CDR2 SYDVKM. This CDR3 is CASSFRQWPGAFF. CDR3 coding DNA: TGTGCCAGCAGTTTTAGACAGTGGCCTGGAGCTTTCTTT.

This clone has ten or more counts. For the CDR3, the DNA is TGTGCCAGCAGCCCCTTAGCGGGAGGGGGCACAGATACGCAGTATTTT. The encoded protein is CASSPLAGGGTDTQYF. The V and J genes are TRBV11-1 and TRBJ2-3; the match to TRBD2 covers 11 bases. The length of the CDR3 is 16 residues. Germline CDR1 reads SGHAT; CDR2 reads FQDESV (reference sequence). Unmatched junction bases numbered 5, after V lost 5 bases and J lost 1 base.

The sample holds many counts of this clone. This chain uses TRBV9 with TRBJ1-2; D might be TRBD1 (6 bases). Trimming left V 2 bases short and J 6 bases short, with 14 bases between. Germline-derived CDR1 and CDR2 are SGDLS and YYNGEE. This CDR3 is built from 14 residues. The CDR3 region is CASSVTGGANGYTF. The CDR3 DNA reads as TGTGCCAGCAGCGTGACGGGGGGGGCCAATGGCTACACCTTC.

This clone is deemed medium-sized (0.01 to 0.1%). The V gene is TRBV27, the J gene TRBJ1-5; D is perhaps TRBD1 (5 bases). The germline V and J ends were trimmed by 3 bases and 2 bases, with 17 bases remaining between them. The CDR3 extends over 17 amino acids. In germline, CDR1 is MNHEY, CDR2 SMNVEV (reference sequence). This chain's CDR3 is CASSLTGGRNGNQPQHF. CDR3 sequence (DNA): TGTGCCAGCAGTTTGACGGGGGGGAGGAATGGCAATCAGCCCCAGCATTTT.

This sequence joins TRBV7-3 and TRBJ2-1; 11 bases are shared with TRBD2. With 6 bases clipped from V and 3 bases from J, the junction kept 4 bases outside the gene matches. CDR1 and CDR2 (germline): SGHTA, FQGTGA. The CDR3 spans 15 residues. The CDR3 bases are TGTGCCAGCAGTTCCGGGACTAGCGGCTACAATGAGCAGTTCTTC. Translated: CASSSGTSGYNEQFF.